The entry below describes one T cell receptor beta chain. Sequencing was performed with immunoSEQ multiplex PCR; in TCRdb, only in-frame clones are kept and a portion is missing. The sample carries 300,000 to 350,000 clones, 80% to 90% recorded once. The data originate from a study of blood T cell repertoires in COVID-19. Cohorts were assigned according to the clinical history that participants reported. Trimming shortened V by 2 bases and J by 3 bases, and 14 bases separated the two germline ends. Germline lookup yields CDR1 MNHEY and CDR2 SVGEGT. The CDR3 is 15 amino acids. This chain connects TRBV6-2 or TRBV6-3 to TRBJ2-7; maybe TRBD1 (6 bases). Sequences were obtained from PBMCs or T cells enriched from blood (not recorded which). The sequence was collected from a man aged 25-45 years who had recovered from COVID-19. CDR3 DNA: TGTGCCAGCAGTTACAAGGGGGACAAACTCTACGAGCAGTACTTC. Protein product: CASSYKGDKLYEQYF.